This T cell receptor (beta chain) appears in the sequencing data of a study of T-cell reconstitution after alpha-beta-depleted transplantation in children. Unique molecular identifiers were built into the TCRbeta library. TCRdb independently ran MiXCR on the PCR reads; one entry per CDR3 protein. The table lists about 610,000 distinct CDR3 sequences, over 9.5% of them singletons. The sample was PBMCs from the stem cell graft donor, taken from the stem cell graft. The source is a human donor who donated a stem cell graft to a child with acute myeloid leukemia.

The CDR3 bases are TGTGCCAGCAGCTTAGTTAGCGGGACTAACACCGGGGAGCTGTTTTTT. Translation: CASSLVSGTNTGELFF. V is TRBV7-8 and J is TRBJ2-2, with 8 bases identical to TRBD2. CDR1 is SGHVS, CDR2 FQNEAQ, per germline. Trimming cost V 1 base and J 2 bases; bases outside gene matches: 3. This CDR3 has 16 amino acids.